The 6 T cell receptor beta chains given below trace back to one sample, sequenced in a study of blood T cell repertoires in COVID-19. This table comes from immunoSEQ multiplex PCR, and its TCRdb copy is limited to in-frame clones, with some not included. The profile shows roughly 250,000 clones, roughly 87% of them singletons. Sequenced material: PBMCs or T cells enriched from blood (not recorded which). The receptors shown here come from a woman under 40 with acute COVID-19.

This clone has a single count. The chain combines TRBV27 with TRBJ2-1; tentative D call: TRBD2 (6 bases). The length of the CDR3 is 12 residues. The V gene lost 6 bases and the J gene lost 8 bases, with 11 bases spanning the gap. Germline CDR1 MNHEY, CDR2 SMNVEV (reference sequence). The CDR3 loop is CASSPTSYEQFF. The DNA of the CDR3 is TGTGCCAGCAGCCCCACTAGCTATGAGCAGTTCTTC.

This clone occurred once. The chain carries TRBV5-6 and TRBJ2-7; 12 positions match TRBD2. Per germline, CDR1 SGHDT and CDR2 YYEEEE. This CDR3 is 15 amino acids long. Trimming took 4 bases from V and 4 from J; bases not matched to a gene: 6. In DNA form, the CDR3 reads TGTGCCAGCAGCACTGCTAGCGGGGGGGCTTACGAGCAGTACTTC. Protein: CASSTASGGAYEQYF.

V gene TRBV11-3 combines with J gene TRBJ2-5, with 9 nucleotides matching TRBD1. Germline V gene data show CDR1 as SGHNT and CDR2 as YENEEA. This CDR3 is 13 amino acids long. Trimming cost V 5 bases and J 3 bases; bases outside gene matches: 1. The CDR3 region has the DNA TGTGCCAGCAGCAGGACAGGGGAAGAGACCCAGTACTTC. Its protein is CASSRTGEETQYF.

There are many counts of this clone. Here the CDR3 DNA reads TGTGCCAGCAGTCCCGAAGTTACAGGGGTACTTCATTCACCCCTCCACTTT. Amino acid sequence: CASSPEVTGVLHSPLHF. The chain joins TRBV6-6 to TRBJ1-6; 7 bases align to TRBD1. The CDR3 sequence is 17 residues long. CDR1 is MNHNY, CDR2 SVGAGI, per germline (reference sequence). With 5 bases clipped from V and 8 bases from J, the junction kept 15 bases outside the gene matches.

The J gene is TRBJ1-4, the V gene TRBV10-2; TRBD1 aligns across 11 bases. CDR1 and CDR2 from the germline V gene are WSHSY and SAAADI. The J segment lost 6 bases and the V segment lost 6 bases, leaving 3 bases of the junction unmatched. This CDR3 is built from 14 residues. The CDR3 DNA sequence: TGCGCCAGCAGGGGACAGGGGGTAGATGAAAAACTGTTTTTT. Protein: CASRGQGVDEKLFF.

The V and J genes are TRBV7-2 and TRBJ1-4, with 10 bases that match TRBD1. CDR3 length: 17 amino acids. CDR1 and CDR2 (germline): SGHTA, FQGNSA. Trimming took 5 bases from V and 7 from J; bases not matched to a gene: 13. This chain's CDR3 is CASSLRTGGMLFEKLFF. DNA for the CDR3: TGTGCCAGCAGCCTCAGGACAGGGGGGATGTTATTTGAAAAACTGTTTTTT. Together with reference TRBV7-2 and TRBJ1-4, the CDR3 gives the full variable domain: GAGVSQSPSNKVTEKGKDVELRCDPISGHTALYWYRQSLGQGLEFLIYFQGNSAPDKSGLPSDRFSAERTGGSVSTLTIQRTQQEDSAVYLCASSLRTGGMLFEKLFFGSGTQLSVL.